The rows below give T cell receptor beta chains drawn from one sample of a study of cytomegalovirus exposure and HLA in healthy donors. Profiling relied on immunoSEQ multiplex PCR, and the TCRdb table lists in-frame clones only, not all of them. The table lists fewer than 250,000 clones, 60% to 80% of them singletons. Sequenced material: PBMCs. The receptors stem from a male donor in good health and CMV-seronegative. CDR3s include the opening cysteine and the closing phenylalanine or tryptophan. A D gene is named only where the DNA matches it firmly. Some rows have no size entry. The others give once, few or many, or a class for an expanded clone.

V: TRBV5-1
D: NA
J: TRBJ2-1
size: NA
CDR3: CASSWGGSSSYNEQFF
DNA: TGCGCCAGCAGCTGGGGGGGCTCCAGCTCCTACAATGAGCAGTTCTTC

V: TRBV5-1
D: TRBD2
J: TRBJ2-5
size: NA
CDR3: CASSLVAGGYQETQYF
DNA: TGCGCCAGCAGCCTGGTAGCGGGGGGGTACCAAGAGACCCAGTACTTC

V: TRBV29-1
D: TRBD1
J: TRBJ2-7
size: few
CDR3: CSVETGGRYEQYF
DNA: TGCAGCGTTGAGACAGGGGGCCGGTACGAGCAGTACTTC

V: TRBV11-1
D: TRBD2
J: TRBJ2-1
size: NA
CDR3: CASSLVLGLAGANEQFF
DNA: TGTGCCAGCAGCTTAGTGTTGGGACTAGCGGGGGCGAATGAGCAGTTCTTC

V: TRBV5-5
D: NA
J: TRBJ1-2
size: few
CDR3: CASSLVGGVAYGYTF
DNA: TGTGCCAGCAGCTTGGTGGGGGGTGTGGCGTATGGCTACACCTTC

V: TRBV2
D: TRBD1
J: TRBJ1-5
size: NA
CDR3: CASNANRDRGRSPQHF
DNA: TGTGCCAGCAACGCCAACCGGGACAGGGGGCGGTCGCCCCAGCATTTT

V: TRBV11-2
D: NA
J: TRBJ1-2
size: NA
CDR3: CASSSHPGYGYTF
DNA: TGTGCCAGCAGCTCCCATCCGGGCTATGGCTACACCTTC

V: TRBV7-6
D: TRBD1
J: TRBJ2-1
size: NA
CDR3: CASSFGTVYNEQFF
DNA: TGTGCCAGCAGCTTTGGGACAGTTTACAATGAGCAGTTCTTC

V: TRBV19
D: TRBD1
J: TRBJ1-2
size: once
CDR3: CASSMLSGTGGLKGYTF
DNA: TGTGCCAGTAGTATGCTCTCCGGGACAGGAGGGCTCAAGGGCTACACCTTC

V: TRBV2
D: TRBD1
J: TRBJ2-1
size: NA
CDR3: CAGDRSYNEQFF
DNA: TGTGCCGGGGACAGGTCCTACAATGAGCAGTTCTTC

V: TRBV19
D: TRBD1
J: TRBJ2-7
size: NA
CDR3: CASTTGQGAYEQYF
DNA: TGTGCCAGTACCACGGGGCAGGGGGCGTACGAGCAGTACTTC

V: TRBV7-9
D: TRBD2
J: TRBJ2-7
size: NA
CDR3: CASSPLTSASGEQYF
DNA: TGTGCCAGCAGCCCCTTGACTAGCGCCTCGGGGGAGCAGTACTTC

V: TRBV29-1
D: NA
J: TRBJ2-5
size: NA
CDR3: CSVEDRQRETQYF
DNA: TGCAGCGTTGAAGACCGACAGAGAGAGACCCAGTACTTC

V: TRBV27
D: NA
J: TRBJ2-7
size: NA
CDR3: CASSSLLWTDYEQYF
DNA: TGTGCCAGCAGTTCCCTTCTCTGGACTGATTACGAGCAGTACTTC

V: TRBV9
D: TRBD2
J: TRBJ2-1
size: NA
CDR3: CASSGPGLAGNEQFF
DNA: TGTGCCAGCAGCGGACCGGGACTAGCGGGAAATGAGCAGTTCTTC

V: TRBV5-5
D: NA
J: TRBJ1-1
size: once
CDR3: CASSFGRAGMNTEAFF
DNA: TGTGCCAGCAGCTTCGGCAGGGCCGGAATGAACACTGAAGCTTTCTTT

V: TRBV27
D: TRBD1
J: TRBJ2-3
size: NA
CDR3: CASSFWGRGTDTQYF
DNA: TGTGCCAGCAGTTTTTGGGGCAGGGGGACAGATACGCAGTATTTT

V: TRBV7-9
D: TRBD1
J: TRBJ1-4
size: NA
CDR3: CASSQRGLGEKLFF
DNA: TGTGCCAGCAGCCAGAGGGGGCTGGGTGAAAAACTGTTTTTT

V: TRBV15
D: TRBD1
J: TRBJ1-6
size: NA
CDR3: CATSGGQASNSPLHF
DNA: TGTGCCACCAGCGGCGGACAGGCCAGTAATTCACCCCTCCACTTT

V: TRBV28
D: NA
J: TRBJ1-2
size: NA
CDR3: CASSDPLSNYGYTF
DNA: TGTGCCAGCAGTGACCCACTATCTAACTATGGCTACACCTTC

V: TRBV9
D: TRBD1
J: TRBJ1-2
size: NA
CDR3: CASNPGTGGTGAYGYTF
DNA: TGTGCCAGTAACCCAGGGACAGGGGGCACAGGGGCCTATGGCTACACCTTC

V: TRBV6-4
D: TRBD2
J: TRBJ2-1
size: NA
CDR3: CASSDSGTSYEQFF
DNA: TGTGCCAGCAGTGACTCCGGGACTAGCTATGAGCAGTTCTTC

V: TRBV5-1
D: NA
J: TRBJ2-7
size: once
CDR3: CASSPRGHDSYEQYF
DNA: TGCGCCAGCAGCCCCCGGGGACATGACTCCTACGAGCAGTACTTC

V: TRBV4-3
D: NA
J: TRBJ1-3
size: NA
CDR3: CASSQDQPAGDGNTIYF
DNA: TGCGCCAGCAGCCAAGATCAACCCGCAGGGGACGGAAACACCATATATTTT

V: TRBV29-1
D: NA
J: TRBJ1-2
size: once
CDR3: CSVLEADYGYTF
DNA: TGCAGCGTTCTAGAGGCAGACTATGGCTACACCTTC

V: TRBV11-3
D: TRBD2
J: TRBJ2-1
size: NA
CDR3: CASSPQGLGSDEQFF
DNA: TGTGCCAGCAGCCCTCAGGGACTAGGCAGTGATGAGCAGTTCTTC

V: TRBV9
D: TRBD1
J: TRBJ2-7
size: NA
CDR3: CASSATRDRGSRDVSYEQYF
DNA: TGTGCCAGCAGCGCCACCCGGGACAGGGGGTCACGGGACGTCTCCTACGAGCAGTACTTC